This T cell receptor beta chain was sequenced for a study of cytomegalovirus exposure and HLA in healthy donors. Across the study: From some 190 million T cells, an earlier analysis saw 120 million or so unique TCR beta sequences. There were more than 350 genotyped donors. Of these, 75% to 85% fell in the genetic ancestry cluster associated with self-reported Caucasian donors. Broader study findings: About 87% or about 30% of the time was how often most TCR beta V segments were productive, according to an earlier analysis.

Germline V gene lookup returns CDR1 MNHEY and CDR2 SVGAGI. The J segment lost 5 bases and the V segment lost 6 bases, leaving 9 bases of the junction unmatched. The CDR3 runs to 14 residues. This clone was counted a few times. Its antigen is unidentified. Amplification used 60 Vbeta primers and 13 Jbeta primers. Libraries were prepared by immunoSEQ multiplex PCR; TCRdb keeps only in-frame clonotypes and omits some of them. The data show about 130,000 clones, with about 74% seen just once and roughly 7.5% held by the top ten. The rearrangement joins TRBV6-5 to TRBJ1-1; 7 bases fit TRBD1. What was sequenced was PBMCs. This clonotype was obtained from a male donor in good health and CMV-seronegative. The CDR3 coding sequence is TGTGCCAGCAGGAATCAGGGGGTTTCGACTGAAGCTTTCTTT. Protein sequence: CASRNQGVSTEAFF.